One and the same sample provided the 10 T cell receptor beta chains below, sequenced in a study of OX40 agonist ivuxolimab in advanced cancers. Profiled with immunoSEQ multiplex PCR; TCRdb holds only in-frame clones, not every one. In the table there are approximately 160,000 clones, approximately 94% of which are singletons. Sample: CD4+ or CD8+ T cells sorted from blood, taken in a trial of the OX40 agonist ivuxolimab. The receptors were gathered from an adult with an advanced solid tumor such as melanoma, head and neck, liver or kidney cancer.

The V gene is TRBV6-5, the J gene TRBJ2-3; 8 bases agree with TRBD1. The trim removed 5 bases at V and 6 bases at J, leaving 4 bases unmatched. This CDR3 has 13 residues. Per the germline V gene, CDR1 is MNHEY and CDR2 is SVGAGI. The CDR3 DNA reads TGTGCCAGCAGTCGACAGGGGTGGGATACGCAGTATTTT. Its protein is CASSRQGWDTQYF.

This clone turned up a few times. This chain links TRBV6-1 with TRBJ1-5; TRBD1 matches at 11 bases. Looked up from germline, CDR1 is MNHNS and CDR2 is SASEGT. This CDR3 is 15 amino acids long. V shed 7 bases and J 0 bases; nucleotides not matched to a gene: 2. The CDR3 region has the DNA TGTGCCAGCAACGGACAGGGGGCTAGCAATCAGCCCCAGCATTTT. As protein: CASNGQGASNQPQHF.

The chain's CDR3 is CASSSGQGRLRPQHF. The CDR3 coding sequence is TGTGCCAGCAGTTCCGGACAGGGGCGGCTTCGGCCCCAGCATTTT. The chain employs TRBV28 and TRBJ1-5; 9 bases align to TRBD1. The ends lost 4 bases at V and 9 bases at J; junction bases unmatched: 10. This CDR3 contains 15 residues. The V gene's germline CDR1 is MDHEN and CDR2 SYDVKM.

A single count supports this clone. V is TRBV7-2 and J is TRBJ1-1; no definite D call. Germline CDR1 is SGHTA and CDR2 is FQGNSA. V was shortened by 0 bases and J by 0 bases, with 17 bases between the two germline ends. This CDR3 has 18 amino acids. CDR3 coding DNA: TGTGCCAGCAGCTTAGCCCTATTCATTCTAGAGCTGAACACTGAAGCTTTCTTT. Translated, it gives CASSLALFILELNTEAFF.

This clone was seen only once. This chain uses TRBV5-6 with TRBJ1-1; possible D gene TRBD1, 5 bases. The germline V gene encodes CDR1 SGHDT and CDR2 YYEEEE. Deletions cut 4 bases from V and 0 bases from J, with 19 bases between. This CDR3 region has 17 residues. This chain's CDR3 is CASSREWGIRVNTEAFF. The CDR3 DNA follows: TGTGCCAGCAGCCGAGAGTGGGGCATTAGGGTGAACACTGAAGCTTTCTTT.

As DNA, the CDR3 is TGTGCCAGTAGTCCCCAGGGACGGGGCTATGGCTACACCTTC. Protein product: CASSPQGRGYGYTF. The V and J genes are TRBV19 and TRBJ1-2, with a weak D call TRBD1 (5 bases). CDR1 is LNHDA, CDR2 SQIVND, per germline (reference sequence). The CDR3 has 14 amino acids. The V and J ends lost 5 bases and 4 bases respectively, with 14 bases between them. Combining the CDR3 with reference TRBV19 and TRBJ1-2 gives the whole variable domain DGGITQSPKYLFRKEGQNVTLSCEQNLNHDAMYWYRQDPGQGLRLIYYSQIVNDFQKGDIAEGYSVSREKKESFPLTVTSAQKNPTAFYLCASSPQGRGYGYTFGSGTRLTVV.

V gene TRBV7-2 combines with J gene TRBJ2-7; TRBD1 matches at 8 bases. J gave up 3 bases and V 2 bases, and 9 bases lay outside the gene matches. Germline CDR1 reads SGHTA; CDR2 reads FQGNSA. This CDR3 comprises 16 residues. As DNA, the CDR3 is TGTGCCAGCAGCTTAAGTAGAACAGGGGGATACTACGAGCAGTACTTC. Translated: CASSLSRTGGYYEQYF.

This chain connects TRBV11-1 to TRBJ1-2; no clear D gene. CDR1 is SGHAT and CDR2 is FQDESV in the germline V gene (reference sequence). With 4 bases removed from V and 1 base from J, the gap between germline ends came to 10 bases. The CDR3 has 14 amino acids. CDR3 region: CASSSTANNYGYTF. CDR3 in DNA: TGTGCCAGCAGCTCAACAGCAAATAACTATGGCTACACCTTC.

The CDR3 DNA follows: TGTGCCAGCTCACCGCCGACGGAAATTTATGGCTACACCTTC. Translation: CASSPPTEIYGYTF. The chain uses TRBV18 and TRBJ1-2; D not certain. This CDR3 region has 14 residues. Germline CDR1 reads KGHSH; CDR2 reads LQKENI. Trimming pared 3 bases from V and 5 bases from J, leaving 13 bases between.

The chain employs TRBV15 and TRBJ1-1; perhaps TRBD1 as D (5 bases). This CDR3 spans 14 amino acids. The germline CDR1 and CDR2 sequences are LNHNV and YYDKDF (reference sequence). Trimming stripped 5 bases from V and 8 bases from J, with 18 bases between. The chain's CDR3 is CATSGSGTPGEAFF. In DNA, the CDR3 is TGTGCCACCAGCGGTTCCGGGACGCCGGGAGAAGCTTTCTTT. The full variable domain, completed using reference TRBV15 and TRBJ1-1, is DAMVIQNPRYQVTQFGKPVTLSCSQTLNHNVMYWYQQKSSQAPKLLFHYYDKDFNNEADTPDNFQSRRPNTSFCFLDIRSPGLGDTAMYLCATSGSGTPGEAFFGQGTRLTVV.